This TCR beta chain appears in the sequencing data of a study of T cell responses to AZD1222 COVID-19 vaccine. Germline CDR1 is ENHRY and CDR2 is SYGVKD. The V segment lost 8 bases and the J segment 2 bases; nucleotides outside the gene matches: 3. This CDR3 contains 13 residues. Sequencing used immunoSEQ multiplex PCR; TCRdb keeps in-frame clones, though not all of them. The data show over 100,000 clones, roughly 93% seen once. Whole-study results and caveats: At baseline, seropositivity was found in only a handful of AZD1222 recipients. All repertoire sampling was performed exclusively after the peak T cell response. Regions left unmutated in variants are reportedly the target of nearly half of spike-specific TCRs.

A note on this clone: Its antigen is unidentified.

This specimen consisted of peripheral blood, obtained on day 0 of AZD1222 vaccination. The chain uses TRBV10-3 and TRBJ2-7; 10 nucleotides agree with TRBD2. The receptor was derived from an adult in good health. For the CDR3, the DNA is TGTGCCATCTCTGGGACTAGCGCCTACGAGCAGTACTTC. Its protein product is CAISGTSAYEQYF.